The 18 T cell receptor beta chains below all came from one sample that was sequenced in a study of T cell responses to AZD1222 COVID-19 vaccine. Clones were sequenced by immunoSEQ multiplex PCR, and TCRdb holds only the in-frame ones, with some missing. The table lists some 180,000 clones, approximately 91% of them singletons. The sample in question was peripheral blood, obtained 28 days after the second AZD1222 dose. Receptors originate from an adult who received the AZD1222 COVID-19 vaccine.

This chain uses TRBV5-1 with TRBJ2-7, with 10 bases matching TRBD2. Trimming removed 0 bases from V and 3 bases from J; junction bases left unmatched: 3. CDR3 length: 15 amino acids. From germline, CDR1 is SGHRS and CDR2 YFSETQ. The CDR3 sequence is CASSLGLAGVYEQYF. The DNA for the CDR3 is TGCGCCAGCAGCTTGGGGCTAGCGGGAGTCTACGAGCAGTACTTC.

The chain links TRBV18 to TRBJ2-2; 12 bases line up with TRBD2. V trimming: 8 bases; J trimming: 5 bases; junction bases outside the gene matches: 9. CDR3 length: 16 residues. The germline CDR1 and CDR2 sequences are KGHSH and LQKENI. The CDR3 DNA sequence: TGTGCCAGCCAACCTGGGACTAGCGGGTGGACCGGGGAGCTGTTTTTT. Its protein is CASQPGTSGWTGELFF.

The CDR3 DNA reads as TGTGCCAGCAGCTTAGTTGCGGGAGGGACCGGGGAGCTGTTTTTT. It encodes CASSLVAGGTGELFF. The chain carries TRBV11-2 and TRBJ2-2; 9 bases map to TRBD2. Trimming cost V 1 base and J 5 bases; bases outside gene matches: 2. The CDR3 is made up of 15 amino acids. Germline values: CDR1 SGHAT, CDR2 FQNNGV.

This chain links TRBV28 with TRBJ2-3; D is ambiguous. The CDR3 sequence is 12 residues long. Germline V gives CDR1 MDHEN, CDR2 SYDVKM. Trimming left V 5 bases short and J 8 bases short, with 11 bases between. In DNA, the CDR3 is TGTGCCAGCAGTCCCCTACCGGGTACGCAGTATTTT. This gives the protein CASSPLPGTQYF.

V and J are TRBV6-5 and TRBJ2-7; D gene ambiguous. There are 12 residues in the CDR3. Germline V gene lookup returns CDR1 MNHEY and CDR2 SVGAGI. V was clipped by 8 bases and J by 0 bases, with 8 bases between them. The DNA of the CDR3 is TGTGCCAGCGCCGGCGTCTCCTACGAGCAGTACTTC. Protein: CASAGVSYEQYF.

V gene TRBV4-1 combines with J gene TRBJ2-1, with 10 bases aligning to TRBD2. This CDR3 contains 18 residues. Trimming at V came to 5 bases and at J to 0 bases, leaving 10 bases not matched to a gene. Germline assignment: CDR1 MGHRA and CDR2 YSYEKL. CDR3 in DNA: TGCGCCAGCAGCAGACCACCAAGCGGGGGGGTCTCCTACAATGAGCAGTTCTTC. Its protein is CASSRPPSGGVSYNEQFF.

J is TRBJ1-2 and V is TRBV6-2 or TRBV6-3, with D tentatively TRBD1 (6 bases). The V gene's germline CDR1 is MNHEY and CDR2 SVGEGT. This CDR3 has 14 amino acids. Trimming left V 0 bases short and J 4 bases short, with 9 bases between. CDR3 residues: CASSYSGGRYGYTF. CDR3 DNA: TGTGCCAGCAGTTACTCAGGGGGACGCTATGGCTACACCTTC.

The chain has TRBV10-3 and TRBJ1-2; TRBD1 agrees at 10 bases. The CDR3 consists of 16 residues. The V and J ends lost 4 bases and 2 bases, in that order; junction bases with no gene match: 7. Germline V gives CDR1 ENHRY, CDR2 SYGVKD. CDR3 DNA: TGTGCCATCAGTGGGACAGGGGGTGACCTGAACTATGGCTACACCTTC. Translated: CAISGTGGDLNYGYTF.

The rearrangement uses TRBV9 and TRBJ2-3; 9 positions agree with TRBD2. J gave up 3 bases and V 0 bases, and 8 bases lay outside the gene matches. This CDR3 has 17 residues. CDR1 is SGDLS, CDR2 YYNGEE, per germline. This CDR3 is CASSVGGGRAGTDTQYF. The CDR3 bases are TGTGCCAGCAGCGTAGGCGGCGGGAGGGCCGGTACAGATACGCAGTATTTT.

The chain links TRBV30 to TRBJ1-4; D might be TRBD1 (6 bases). Germline values: CDR1 GTSNPN, CDR2 SVGIG (reference sequence). V lost 5 bases, J lost 7 bases, and 14 bases lay in between. The CDR3 loop spans 13 amino acids. CDR3 DNA: TGTGCCTGGGTGCCAGGGGATGGTGAAAAACTGTTTTTT. Its translation is CAWVPGDGEKLFF.

CDR3 residues: CASSPPGSYNSPLHF. The DNA for the CDR3 is TGTGCCAGCAGCCCCCCGGGGTCCTATAATTCACCCCTCCACTTT. The chain is built from TRBV7-2 and TRBJ1-6; the D is unclear. The V end lost 5 bases, the J end lost 1 base, and 9 bases lay between the germline ends. The CDR3 has 15 amino acids. Germline V gene sequence: CDR1 SGHTA, CDR2 FQGNSA.

The CDR3 loop is CANLPPVWGEVMAYEQYF. The CDR3 DNA is TGCGCCAACCTTCCCCCCGTTTGGGGAGAAGTGATGGCCTACGAGCAGTACTTC. The chain carries TRBV23-1 and TRBJ2-7; D possibly corresponds to TRBD2 (5 bases). TRBV23-1 is annotated as an ORF whose role is uncertain. V gave up 10 bases and J gave up 2 bases, with 30 bases separating them. The CDR3 covers 18 residues.

The V gene is TRBV29-1, the J gene TRBJ2-3; TRBD2 agrees at 14 bases. The CDR3 sequence is 14 residues long. V was pared by 4 bases and J by 6 bases, with 3 bases of the junction left unmatched. Germline lookup yields CDR1 SQVTM and CDR2 ANQGSEA. The CDR3 DNA follows: TGCAGCGTTGGGGGACTAGCGGGAGCGGATACGCAGTATTTT. It yields the protein CSVGGLAGADTQYF.

This chain links TRBV10-2 with TRBJ1-1; no clear D. The V gene lost 2 bases and the J gene lost 5 bases, with 12 bases spanning the gap. The CDR3 loop spans 14 amino acids. Germline loops: CDR1 WSHSY, CDR2 SAAADI. CDR3 in DNA: TGCGCCAGCAGTGAGATGGGTGGGCGGACTGAAGCTTTCTTT. It is translated as CASSEMGGRTEAFF.

This chain connects TRBV5-4 to TRBJ2-5; 8 bases are shared with TRBD1. Germline CDR1 SGHNT, CDR2 YYREEE (reference sequence). The V and J ends lost 4 bases and 4 bases, in that order; junction bases with no gene match: 12. This CDR3 spans 16 amino acids. CDR3 sequence: CASSPRTGNQGETQYF. CDR3 DNA: TGTGCCAGCAGCCCCCGGACAGGGAATCAGGGAGAGACCCAGTACTTC.

This chain connects TRBV28 to TRBJ2-2; 8 bases line up with TRBD2. The CDR3 totals 16 residues. CDR1 is MDHEN and CDR2 is SYDVKM in the germline V gene. V lost 2 bases and J lost 5; bases outside the gene matches: 7. CDR3 in amino acids: CASSLAPASGTGELFF. The DNA of the CDR3 is TGTGCCAGCAGTTTAGCCCCGGCTAGCGGGACCGGGGAGCTGTTTTTT.

The chain has TRBV18 and TRBJ2-7; 9 bases line up with TRBD2. Unmatched junction bases numbered 6, after V lost 3 bases and J lost 0 bases. Germline CDR1 reads KGHSH; CDR2 reads LQKENI. The CDR3 totals 16 residues. CDR3 protein: CASSPSRGGGSYEQYF. The DNA of the CDR3 is TGTGCCAGCTCACCCTCTCGCGGGGGGGGCTCCTACGAGCAGTACTTC.

The rearrangement uses TRBV3-1 (or the pseudogene TRBV3-2) and TRBJ1-2; unclear D gene. This CDR3 is built from 14 residues. The ends were cut back, 2 bases at V and 3 bases at J, with 10 bases in the middle. CDR1 and CDR2 from the germline V gene are LGHDT and YNNKEL (reference sequence). Here the CDR3 reads CASSQQAGYYGYTF. The CDR3 DNA follows: TGTGCCAGCAGCCAACAGGCGGGCTACTATGGCTACACCTTC.